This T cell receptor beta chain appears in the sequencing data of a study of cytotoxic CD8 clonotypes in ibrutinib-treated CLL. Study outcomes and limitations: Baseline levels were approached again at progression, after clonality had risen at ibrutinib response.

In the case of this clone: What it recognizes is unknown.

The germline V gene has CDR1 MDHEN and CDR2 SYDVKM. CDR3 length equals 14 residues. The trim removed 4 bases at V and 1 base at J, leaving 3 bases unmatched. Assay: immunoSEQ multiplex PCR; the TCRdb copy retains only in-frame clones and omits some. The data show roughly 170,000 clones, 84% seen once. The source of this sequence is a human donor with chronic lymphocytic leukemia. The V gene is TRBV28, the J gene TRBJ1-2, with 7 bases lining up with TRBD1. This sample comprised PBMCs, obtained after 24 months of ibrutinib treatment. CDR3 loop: CASSSGGINYGYTF. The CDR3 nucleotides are TGTGCCAGCAGTTCAGGGGGGATTAACTATGGCTACACCTTC.